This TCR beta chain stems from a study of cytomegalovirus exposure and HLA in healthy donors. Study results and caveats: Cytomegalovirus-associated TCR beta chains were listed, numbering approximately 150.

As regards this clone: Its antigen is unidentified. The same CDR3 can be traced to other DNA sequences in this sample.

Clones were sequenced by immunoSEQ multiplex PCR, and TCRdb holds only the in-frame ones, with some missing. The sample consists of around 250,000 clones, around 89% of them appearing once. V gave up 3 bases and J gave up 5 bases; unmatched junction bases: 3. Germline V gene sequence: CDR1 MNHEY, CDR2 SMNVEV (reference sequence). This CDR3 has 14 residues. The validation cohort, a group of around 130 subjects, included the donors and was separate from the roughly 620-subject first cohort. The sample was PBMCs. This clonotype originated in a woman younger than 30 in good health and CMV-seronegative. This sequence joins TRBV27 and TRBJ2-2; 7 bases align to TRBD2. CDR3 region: CASSFTGGTGELFF. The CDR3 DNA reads TGTGCCAGCAGTTTCACGGGGGGTACCGGGGAGCTGTTTTTT.